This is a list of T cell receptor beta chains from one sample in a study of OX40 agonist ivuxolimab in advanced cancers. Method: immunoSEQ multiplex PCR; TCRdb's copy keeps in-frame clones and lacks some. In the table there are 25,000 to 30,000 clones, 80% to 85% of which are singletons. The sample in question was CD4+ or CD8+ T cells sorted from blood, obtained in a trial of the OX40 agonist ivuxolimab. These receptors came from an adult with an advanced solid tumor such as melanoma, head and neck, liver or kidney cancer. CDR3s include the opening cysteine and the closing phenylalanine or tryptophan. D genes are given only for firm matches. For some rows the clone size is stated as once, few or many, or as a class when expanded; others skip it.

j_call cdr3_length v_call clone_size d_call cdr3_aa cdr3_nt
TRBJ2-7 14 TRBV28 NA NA CASRTLRGPYEQYF TGTGCCAGCAGGACGTTACGGGGACCCTACGAGCAGTACTTC
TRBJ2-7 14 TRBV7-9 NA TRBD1 CASRPTGGSYEQYF TGTGCCAGCAGACCGACAGGGGGGTCCTACGAGCAGTACTTC
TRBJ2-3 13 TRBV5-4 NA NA CASSLGSTDTQYF TGTGCCAGCAGCTTGGGCTCCACAGATACGCAGTATTTT
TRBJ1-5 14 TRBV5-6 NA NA CASSLRIQNQPQHF TGTGCCAGCAGCTTACGGATCCAGAATCAGCCCCAGCATTTT
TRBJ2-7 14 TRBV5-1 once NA CASSLESGGYEQYF TGCGCCAGCAGCTTGGAGTCGGGCGGCTACGAGCAGTACTTC
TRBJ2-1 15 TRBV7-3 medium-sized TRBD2 CASSLTLASGNEQFF TGTGCCAGCAGCTTAACGTTGGCTAGCGGTAATGAGCAGTTCTTC
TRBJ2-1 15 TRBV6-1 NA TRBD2 CASATSGGNYNEQFF TGTGCCAGCGCAACTAGCGGGGGTAACTACAATGAGCAGTTCTTC
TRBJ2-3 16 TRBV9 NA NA CASSVAVAAPLSTQYF TGTGCCAGCAGCGTAGCGGTTGCCGCCCCGTTAAGTACGCAGTATTTT
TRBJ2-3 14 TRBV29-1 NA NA CSAHSGDRTDTQYF TGCAGCGCCCATTCGGGGGATCGGACAGATACGCAGTATTTT
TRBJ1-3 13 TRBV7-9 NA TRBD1 CASRDRTGNTIYF TGTGCCAGCAGGGACAGGACTGGAAACACCATATATTTT
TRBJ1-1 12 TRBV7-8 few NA CASSPRNTEAFF TGTGCCAGCAGCCCCCGGAACACTGAAGCTTTCTTT
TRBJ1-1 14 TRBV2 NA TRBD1 CASTSGQGWTEAFF TGTGCCAGCACCTCGGGACAGGGGTGGACTGAAGCTTTCTTT
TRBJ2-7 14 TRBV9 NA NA CASSVGDSAYEQYF TGTGCCAGCAGCGTAGGGGACTCGGCCTACGAGCAGTACTTC
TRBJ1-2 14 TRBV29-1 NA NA CSVGGSQGNYGYTF TGCAGCGTTGGGGGGAGTCAGGGGAACTATGGCTACACCTTC
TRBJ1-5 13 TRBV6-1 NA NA CASSGTLYQPQHF TGTGCCAGCAGTGGGACATTGTATCAGCCCCAGCATTTT
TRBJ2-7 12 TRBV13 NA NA CASSLTVYEQYF TGTGCCAGCAGCTTAACAGTCTACGAGCAGTACTTC
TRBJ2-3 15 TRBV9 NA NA CASSVQGEGRDTQYF TGTGCCAGCAGCGTTCAAGGCGAAGGACGAGATACGCAGTATTTT
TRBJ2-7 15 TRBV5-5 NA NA CASSATPQEVFEQYF TGTGCCAGCAGCGCCACGCCTCAGGAGGTCTTCGAGCAGTACTTC
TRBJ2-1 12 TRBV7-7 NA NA CASIPREDEQFF TGTGCTAGCATCCCCCGAGAGGATGAGCAGTTCTTC
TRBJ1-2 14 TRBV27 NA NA CASSKAGDDYGYTF TGTGCCAGCAGTAAGGCAGGGGATGACTATGGCTACACCTTC
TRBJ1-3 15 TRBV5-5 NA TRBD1 CASSLTGGSGNTIYF TGTGCCAGCAGCCTGACAGGGGGCTCTGGAAACACCATATATTTT
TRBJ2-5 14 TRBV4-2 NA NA CASSAEQGRETQYF TGTGCCAGCAGCGCAGAACAGGGACGGGAGACCCAGTACTTC
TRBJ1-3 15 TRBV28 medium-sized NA CASTKDAGSGNTIYF TGTGCCAGCACCAAGGACGCTGGCTCTGGAAACACCATATATTTT
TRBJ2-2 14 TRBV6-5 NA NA CASMTNPGTGELFF TGTGCCAGTATGACGAATCCCGGCACCGGGGAGCTGTTTTTT
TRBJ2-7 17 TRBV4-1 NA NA CASSQDWVGTGDYEQYF TGCGCCAGCAGCCAAGATTGGGTGGGGACGGGAGATTACGAGCAGTACTTC
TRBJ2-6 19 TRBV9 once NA CASSDWGGADFSGANVLTF TGTGCCAGCAGCGATTGGGGTGGGGCGGACTTCTCTGGGGCCAACGTCCTGACTTTC
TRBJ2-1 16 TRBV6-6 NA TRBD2 CASSHQLAGRHNEQFF TGTGCCAGCAGTCACCAACTAGCGGGGAGGCACAATGAGCAGTTCTTC
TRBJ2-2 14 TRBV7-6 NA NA CASSLGGLNGELFF TGTGCCAGCAGCTTAGGCGGATTGAACGGGGAGCTGTTTTTT
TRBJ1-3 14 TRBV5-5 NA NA CASSLATSGNTIYF TGTGCCAGCAGCTTAGCGACATCTGGAAACACCATATATTTT
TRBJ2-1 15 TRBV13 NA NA CASSLGWGRGNEQFF TGTGCCAGCAGCTTAGGTTGGGGGAGAGGCAATGAGCAGTTCTTC
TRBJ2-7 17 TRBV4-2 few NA CASSQETTASELYEQYF TGTGCCAGCAGCCAAGAAACCACGGCTAGCGAGCTTTACGAGCAGTACTTC
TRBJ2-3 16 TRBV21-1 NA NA CARSKTGTSGTDTQYF TGTGCCAGGAGCAAGACCGGGACTAGCGGAACAGATACGCAGTATTTT
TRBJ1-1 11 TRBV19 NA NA CASSMGAEAFF TGTGCCAGTAGTATGGGGGCTGAAGCTTTCTTT
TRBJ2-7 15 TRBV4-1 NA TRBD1 CASSQIGTGAYEQYF TGCGCCAGCAGCCAAATAGGGACAGGGGCCTACGAGCAGTACTTC
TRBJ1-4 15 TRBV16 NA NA CASSQSRGSSEKLFF TGTGCCAGCAGCCAATCTCGAGGGTCTAGTGAAAAACTGTTTTTT
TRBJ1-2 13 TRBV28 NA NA CASSLTVFPGYTF TGTGCCAGCAGTCTAACAGTCTTCCCTGGCTACACCTTC
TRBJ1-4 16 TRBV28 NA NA CASSLPDSVTNEKLFF TGTGCCAGCAGTTTACCCGACAGCGTCACTAATGAAAAACTGTTTTTT
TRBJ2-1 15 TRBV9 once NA CASSEGGRIGGEQFF TGTGCCAGCAGCGAGGGCGGGAGAATAGGGGGTGAGCAGTTCTTC
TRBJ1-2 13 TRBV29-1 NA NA CSVMRGVDYGYTF TGCAGCGTGATGCGTGGGGTCGACTATGGCTACACCTTC
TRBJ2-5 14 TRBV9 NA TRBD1 CASSTGQGMETQYF TGTGCCAGCAGCACAGGACAGGGTATGGAGACCCAGTACTTC
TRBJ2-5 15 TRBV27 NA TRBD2 CASSLVIAGVVIQYF TGTGCCAGCAGTTTAGTAATCGCGGGAGTGGTGATTCAGTACTTC
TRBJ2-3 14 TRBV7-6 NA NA CASSLYPYTDTQYF TGTGCCAGCAGCCTCTACCCCTACACAGATACGCAGTATTTT
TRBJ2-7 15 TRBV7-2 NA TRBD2 CASSPTSGLSYEQYF TGTGCCAGCAGCCCAACTAGCGGCCTCTCCTACGAGCAGTACTTC
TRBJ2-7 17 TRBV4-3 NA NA CASSQDLVSRSMYEQYF TGCGCCAGCAGCCAAGATCTGGTCTCACGCAGTATGTACGAGCAGTACTTC
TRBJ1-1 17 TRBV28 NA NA CASSLVPDVDLNPEAFF TGTGCCAGCAGTTTAGTCCCCGACGTTGACCTTAACCCTGAAGCTTTCTTT
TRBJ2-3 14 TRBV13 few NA CASSLDAATDTQYF TGTGCCAGCAGCTTAGATGCAGCCACAGATACGCAGTATTTT